This TCR beta chain was documented in a study of OX40 agonist ivuxolimab in advanced cancers. Some clones are missing from TCRdb's copy, which holds only in-frame ones; the method was immunoSEQ multiplex PCR. The table has roughly 43,000 clones, 65% to 85% seen once. V shed 4 bases and J 2 bases; nucleotides not matched to a gene: 17. The CDR3 has 20 residues. This rearrangement joins TRBV23-1 to TRBJ1-5; 10 nucleotides line up with TRBD1. TRBV23-1 is an open reading frame, and its role is uncertain. The specimen comprised CD4+ or CD8+ T cells sorted from blood, sampled in a trial of the OX40 agonist ivuxolimab. The clonotype originates from an adult with an advanced solid tumor such as melanoma, head and neck, liver or kidney cancer. The CDR3 DNA reads as TGCGCCAGCAGTCGACGTCCGCGACAGGGGGCTTGGTGGCGCAATCAGCCCCAGCATTTT. It translates to CASSRRPRQGAWWRNQPQHF.